The clone carrying this T cell receptor (beta chain) occurred a few times. Its antigen is as yet unknown. Genes and germline are mouse. The CDR3 end is not reached by the read, which stops 4 residues before it; the germline J gene fills it in. The data were taken from a study of CD8+ T cells in alopecia areata. Study-level background: Transfer of skin from approximately 6-12-month-old C3H/HeJ graft donors with spontaneous alopecia was made to approximately 7-11-week-old female C3H/HeJ mice.

Germline values: CDR1 NSQYPW, CDR2 LRSPGD (reference sequence). The CDR3 sequence is 16 residues long. J gave up 3 bases and V 2 bases, and 5 bases lay outside the gene matches. RNA extraction and reverse transcription yielded cDNA as sequencing template. Profiling relied on immunoSEQ multiplex PCR, and the TCRdb table lists in-frame clones only, not all of them. The sample contains 1,700 or so clones, none of them singletons. Findings and caveats of the study: Resident alphabeta T cells of normal skin are also sequenced in scalp samples.

This TCR derives from a C3H/HeJ mouse with alopecia areata. The strain bears MHC haplotype H2-k. The sequencing sample was made of lesional skin. The chain carries TRBV1 and TRBJ2-2; 8 bases map to TRBD1. The CDR3: CTCSAIRGLDTGQLYF. The sequenced part of the CDR3 DNA is TGCACCTGCAGTGCAATCAGGGGGCTAGACACCGGG.